Shown below are 29 T cell receptor beta chains from a single sample sequenced in a study of blood T cell repertoires in COVID-19. Sequencing was performed with immunoSEQ multiplex PCR; in TCRdb, only in-frame clones are kept and a portion is missing. This table has some 50,000 clones, about 82% appearing once. The sequenced material came from peripheral blood. Receptors originate from a woman aged 60-75 years with acute or convalescent COVID-19.

This chain links TRBV5-8 with TRBJ1-4, with TRBD1 identical over 10 bases. Germline CDR1 SGHTS, CDR2 YDEGEE. The junction had 4 bases not matched to a gene; V was cut back by 5 bases and J by 0 bases. This CDR3 is 16 amino acids long. This chain's CDR3 is CASRFGQGATNEKLFF. CDR3 coding DNA: TGTGCCAGCAGATTCGGACAGGGGGCAACTAATGAAAAACTGTTTTTT. Supplemented by reference TRBV5-8 and TRBJ1-4, the full variable domain reads EAGVTQSPTHLIKTRGQQATLRCSPISGHTSVYWYQQALGLGLQFLLWYDEGEERNRGNFPPRFSGRQFPNYSSELNVNALELEDSALYLCASRFGQGATNEKLFFGSGTQLSVL.

The chain joins TRBV28 to TRBJ1-2; D possibly corresponds to TRBD1 (6 bases). The germline V gene encodes CDR1 MDHEN and CDR2 SYDVKM. The CDR3 spans 13 residues. V was pared by 7 bases and J by 5 bases, with 14 bases between. The CDR3 region has the DNA TGTGCCAGCACCCTGCCAGGGGAGTATGGCTACACCTTC. Protein sequence: CASTLPGEYGYTF.

The chain recombines TRBV21-1 with TRBJ2-3; TRBD1, as called in the table, went unchecked against the DNA. TRBV21-1 is a pseudogene locus. CDR3 length equals 18 residues. CDR3 residues: CASSGGLGQGERTDTQYF. The CDR3, as DNA: TGTGCCAGCAGCGGGGGGCTCGGACAGGGCGAGAGGACAGATACGCAGTATTTT.

The CDR3 reads CASSRAPAGGQTGELFF. CDR3 sequence (DNA): TGTGCCAGCAGCCGTGCGCCGGCGGGGGGGCAAACCGGGGAGCTGTTTTTT. The J gene is TRBJ2-2, the V gene TRBV5-8; 9 bases align to TRBD2. The germline gives CDR1 SGHTS, CDR2 YDEGEE. J was trimmed by 5 bases and V by 4 bases; bases with no gene match: 12. CDR3 length: 17 amino acids. Together with reference TRBV5-8 and TRBJ2-2, the CDR3 gives the full variable domain: EAGVTQSPTHLIKTRGQQATLRCSPISGHTSVYWYQQALGLGLQFLLWYDEGEERNRGNFPPRFSGRQFPNYSSELNVNALELEDSALYLCASSRAPAGGQTGELFFGEGSRLTVL.

The chain recombines TRBV5-1 with TRBJ2-5; 13 bases are shared with TRBD2. From germline, CDR1 is SGHRS and CDR2 YFSETQ. V trimming: 1 base; J trimming: 3 bases; junction bases outside the gene matches: 9. This CDR3 is built from 18 residues. The CDR3 DNA is TGCGCCAGCAGCTTGCGCCAACCGGGACTAGCGGGAAAAGAGACCCAGTACTTC. Translating gives CASSLRQPGLAGKETQYF.

In DNA, the CDR3 is TGTGCCAGCAGCCGAAAGGCCGGGACAGCCTACGAGCAGTACTTC. Its protein product is CASSRKAGTAYEQYF. This sequence joins TRBV6-5 and TRBJ2-7; 7 bases are a match to TRBD1. J was trimmed by 2 bases and V by 6 bases; bases with no gene match: 10. The CDR3 is 15 residues long. Germline CDR1 reads MNHEY; CDR2 reads SVGAGI.

The genes are TRBV19 and TRBJ1-5, with D maybe TRBD1 (5 bases). CDR3 length: 17 residues. Germline CDR1 LNHDA, CDR2 SQIVND (reference sequence). Trimming removed 3 bases at V and 3 bases at J, with 18 bases between. The CDR3: CASSIRQPVGANQPQHF. CDR3 DNA sequence: TGTGCCAGTAGTATTAGGCAACCCGTTGGGGCCAATCAGCCCCAGCATTTT. The complete variable domain, with remaining parts taken from reference TRBV19 and TRBJ1-5, reads DGGITQSPKYLFRKEGQNVTLSCEQNLNHDAMYWYRQDPGQGLRLIYYSQIVNDFQKGDIAEGYSVSREKKESFPLTVTSAQKNPTAFYLCASSIRQPVGANQPQHFGDGTRLSIL.

The chain has TRBV27 and TRBJ2-7, with 7 bases aligning to TRBD1. The V gene end was trimmed by 4 bases and the J gene end by 3 bases; junction bases not matched to a gene: 6. Germline CDR1 is MNHEY and CDR2 is SMNVEV (reference sequence). This CDR3 region has 14 residues. The CDR3 here is CASSSRQGDYEQYF. CDR3 in DNA: TGTGCCAGCAGTTCTCGACAGGGAGACTACGAGCAGTACTTC.

V is TRBV23-1 and J is TRBJ2-2, with a possible D match to TRBD2 (6 bases). TRBV23-1 falls under the ORF class, with uncertain function. V was trimmed by 0 bases and J by 8 bases, leaving 13 bases between them. The CDR3 length is 15 residues. The CDR3 spells CASSQSTRSVGELFF. Here the CDR3 DNA reads TGCGCCAGCAGTCAATCGACTAGAAGCGTGGGGGAGCTGTTTTTT.

The chain joins TRBV5-1 to TRBJ2-1, with 9 bases that match TRBD1. Germline V gives CDR1 SGHRS, CDR2 YFSETQ. Trimming took 5 bases from V and 6 from J; bases not matched to a gene: 9. The length of the CDR3 is 15 residues. CDR3 sequence reads: CASRLTGGAFNEQFF. In DNA form, the CDR3 reads TGCGCCAGCAGGCTCACAGGGGGCGCTTTCAATGAGCAGTTCTTC.

There are a few counts of this clone. This chain uses TRBV6-5 with TRBJ2-1, with TRBD1 matching over 10 bases. V lost 8 bases, J lost 10 bases, and 11 bases stayed unmatched. The CDR3 loop spans 14 amino acids. CDR1 is MNHEY, CDR2 SVGAGI, per germline. CDR3 sequence reads: CASPGQGTGGEQFF. The CDR3 DNA reads as TGTGCCAGCCCGGGACAGGGGACCGGCGGCGAGCAGTTCTTC.

This chain links TRBV27 with TRBJ1-1; D not certain. V was trimmed by 6 bases and J by 4 bases, leaving 18 bases between them. The CDR3 consists of 15 residues. CDR1 MNHEY and CDR2 SMNVEV come from the germline V gene (reference sequence). Written as DNA, the CDR3 is TGTGCCAGCAGCTCCCCGGCGGGTATGGGCACTGAAGCTTTCTTT. This codes for CASSSPAGMGTEAFF.

CDR3 DNA: TGTGCCAGCAGCCAGGGGGGAACCTACGAGCAGTACTTC. Translation: CASSQGGTYEQYF. This sequence joins TRBV14 and TRBJ2-7, with a possible D match to TRBD2 (6 bases). The CDR3 loop spans 13 amino acids. CDR1 is SGHDN, CDR2 FVKESK, per germline. V dropped 3 bases and J dropped 2 bases, with 8 bases sitting between them.

V gene TRBV7-9 combines with J gene TRBJ2-5, with 8 nucleotides matching TRBD1. Trimming took 5 bases from V and 3 from J; bases not matched to a gene: 11. The CDR3 is 16 amino acids. CDR1 and CDR2 from the germline V gene are SEHNR and FQNEAQ (reference sequence). As DNA, the CDR3 is TGTGCCAGCAGCCGATCCGGGACAGGACCGAAAGAGACCCAGTACTTC. The encoded protein is CASSRSGTGPKETQYF.

The genes are TRBV11-2 and TRBJ2-7, with D uncertain. Looked up from germline, CDR1 is SGHAT and CDR2 is FQNNGV. The CDR3 loop spans 13 amino acids. The V end lost 2 bases, the J end lost 3 bases, and 8 bases lay between the germline ends. In nucleotides, the CDR3 is TGTGCCAGCAGCTTAACGGGTCTCTACGAGCAGTACTTC. It encodes CASSLTGLYEQYF.

In nucleotides, the CDR3 is TGTGCCAGCAGCTTAACAGGGTATGGCTACACCTTC. This translates into CASSLTGYGYTF. J is TRBJ1-2 and V is TRBV7-8; possibly TRBD1 for D (6 bases). Germline-derived CDR1 and CDR2 are SGHVS and FQNEAQ. CDR3 length equals 12 residues. V was clipped by 2 bases and J by 5 bases, with 6 bases between them.

This rearrangement joins TRBV28 to TRBJ1-1; no clear D gene. The germline gives CDR1 MDHEN, CDR2 SYDVKM. V lost 0 bases and J lost 0, with 11 bases in between. CDR3 size: 16 residues. The CDR3 region has the DNA TGTGCCAGCAGTTTATGGATAGGGAGTATGAACACTGAAGCTTTCTTT. Translated, it gives CASSLWIGSMNTEAFF.

The chain recombines TRBV9 with TRBJ2-3; the D gene is possibly TRBD1 (6 bases). Trimming removed 4 bases from V and 1 base from J, with 13 bases in between. The CDR3 is 15 amino acids. CDR1 and CDR2 (germline): SGDLS, YYNGEE. The CDR3 DNA reads TGTGCCAGCAGCTCCCGACAGGTGGGCACAGATACGCAGTATTTT. Its protein product is CASSSRQVGTDTQYF. Variable domain in full (rest from reference TRBV9 and TRBJ2-3): DSGVTQTPKHLITATGQRVTLRCSPRSGDLSVYWYQQSLDQGLQFLIQYYNGEERAKGNILERFSAQQFPDLHSELNLSSLELGDSALYFCASSSRQVGTDTQYFGPGTRLTVL.

This clone was observed a handful of times. The chain couples TRBV28 to TRBJ1-4; the match to TRBD1 covers 7 bases. Germline V gene lookup returns CDR1 MDHEN and CDR2 SYDVKM. This CDR3 comprises 15 residues. V was pared by 2 bases and J by 8 bases, with 8 bases of the junction left unmatched. The DNA for the CDR3 is TGTGCCAGCAGTTTACTGGGACAGAATAAAGAAAAACTGTTTTTT. It is translated as CASSLLGQNKEKLFF. Full variable domain (missing parts from reference TRBV28 and TRBJ1-4): DVKVTQSSRYLVKRTGEKVFLECVQDMDHENMFWYRQDPGLGLRLIYFSYDVKMKEKGDIPEGYSVSREKKERFSLILESASTNQTSMYLCASSLLGQNKEKLFFGSGTQLSVL.

J is TRBJ2-5 and V is TRBV6-1, with 10 bases matching TRBD1. Germline CDR1 is MNHNS and CDR2 is SASEGT. CDR3 length: 14 amino acids. Trimming cost V 2 bases and J 5 bases; bases outside gene matches: 2. DNA for the CDR3: TGTGCCAGCAGTGAACCGGGACAGGGGGAGACCCAGTACTTC. Translation: CASSEPGQGETQYF.

The chain is built from TRBV6-6 and TRBJ1-1; D ambiguous. This CDR3 contains 15 residues. Germline V gene lookup returns CDR1 MNHNY and CDR2 SVGAGI (reference sequence). V lost 2 bases, J lost 0 bases, and 10 bases lay in between. CDR3 sequence: CASSYLGVMNTEAFF. CDR3 sequence (DNA): TGTGCCAGCAGTTACCTCGGAGTGATGAACACTGAAGCTTTCTTT.

This chain connects TRBV2 to TRBJ1-5, with 7 bases fitting TRBD1. V trimming: 5 bases; J trimming: 2 bases; junction bases outside the gene matches: 6. Germline V gene data show CDR1 as SNHLY and CDR2 as FYNNEI. There are 15 residues in the CDR3. This CDR3 is CASSSGGNGNQPQHF. CDR3 DNA sequence: TGTGCCAGCAGTTCAGGGGGAAATGGCAATCAGCCCCAGCATTTT.

This chain uses TRBV6-6 with TRBJ2-7; D is perhaps TRBD2 (6 bases). Germline values: CDR1 MNHNY, CDR2 SVGAGI (reference sequence). This CDR3 spans 14 amino acids. Trimming removed 5 bases from V and 1 base from J, with 12 bases in between. The CDR3 DNA sequence: TGTGCCAGCAGTCCACCCGGGGGTTCCTACGAGCAGTACTTC. Translating it yields CASSPPGGSYEQYF.

The chain uses TRBV10-3 and TRBJ2-1; perhaps TRBD2 as D (6 bases). The CDR3 contains 14 residues. Germline lookup yields CDR1 ENHRY and CDR2 SYGVKD. The V gene lost 0 bases and the J gene lost 4 bases, with 7 bases spanning the gap. The chain's CDR3 is CAISESGLYNEQFF. As DNA, the CDR3 is TGTGCCATCAGTGAGTCGGGACTTTACAATGAGCAGTTCTTC.

The chain recombines TRBV6-5 with TRBJ1-1, with TRBD1 identical over 7 bases. Trimming removed 4 bases from V and 4 bases from J; junction bases left unmatched: 3. Germline V lookup: CDR1 MNHEY, CDR2 SVGAGI. This CDR3 has 13 residues. The CDR3 DNA reads TGTGCCAGCAGTTCGACAGGGATCACTGAAGCTTTCTTT. It specifies CASSSTGITEAFF.

V is TRBV7-6 and J is TRBJ1-6; D may be TRBD1 (5 bases). The CDR3 is 14 residues long. CDR1 is SGHVS, CDR2 FNYEAQ, per germline. V was pared by 5 bases and J by 4 bases, with 9 bases between. The DNA for the CDR3 is TGTGCCAGCAGCCAAACAGGTTATAATTCACCCCTCCACTTT. Its translation is CASSQTGYNSPLHF.

This clone turned up a few times. The chain couples TRBV7-2 to TRBJ2-5, with a weak D call TRBD1 (6 bases). From germline, CDR1 is SGHTA and CDR2 FQGNSA. This CDR3 has 15 residues. The V gene lost 3 bases and the J gene lost 2 bases, with 13 bases spanning the gap. The CDR3 DNA follows: TGTGCCAGCAGCTTTGGGGACACTCCTCAAGAGACCCAGTACTTC. Translating gives CASSFGDTPQETQYF.

The chain joins TRBV5-1 to TRBJ2-3, with 10 bases lining up with TRBD2. Germline V gives CDR1 SGHRS, CDR2 YFSETQ. This CDR3 contains 17 residues. V trimming: 6 bases; J trimming: 6 bases; junction bases outside the gene matches: 16. The CDR3 DNA sequence: TGCGCCAGCACGAAAACCCGCTACAGCGGGGGGGTGGATACGCAGTATTTT. Its protein product is CASTKTRYSGGVDTQYF. Complete variable domain (other parts from reference TRBV5-1 and TRBJ2-3): KAGVTQTPRYLIKTRGQQVTLSCSPISGHRSVSWYQQTPGQGLQFLFEYFSETQRNKGNFPGRFSGRQFSNSRSEMNVSTLELGDSALYLCASTKTRYSGGVDTQYFGPGTRLTVL.

The V call is TRBV18, the J call TRBJ1-5; no reliable D call. V lost 2 bases to trimming and J lost 1 base, with 12 bases between them. The CDR3 loop spans 16 amino acids. Germline V gives CDR1 KGHSH, CDR2 LQKENI. The CDR3 region has the DNA TGTGCCAGCTCACCAGGGGAGGGAGGCAGCAATCAGCCCCAGCATTTT. Residues: CASSPGEGGSNQPQHF.